This T cell receptor (beta chain) was found in a study of T cell repertoires in cytomegalovirus infection (dated by TCRdb to the late 2010s). Some background on the complete study: Donor HLA type was relevant to the analysis, because carriage of CMV infection together with the matching HLA type was indicated by public TCR beta signatures.

Of note for this clonotype: This receptor's antigen is unknown. An end of the junction does not agree with germline; a read error may underlie this.

TCRdb names Illumina HiSeq 1500 as the instrument used. The public reads were run again by TCRdb, first through fastp at Q25 and then through MiXCR, and only productive beta chains were kept. Entries are consolidated by CDR3 protein sequence, retaining the most common genes and DNA. Present in this sample are fewer than 200,000 distinct CDR3 sequences, approximately 15% of which were seen just once. The ten largest clones capture over 25% of the sample. Inclusive of the bounding cysteine and phenylalanine, the CDR3 is 12 residues long. The DNA shown is the 36-base CDR3, in frame from base 1. Per the germline V gene, SGHDN is the CDR1 and FVKESK is the CDR2. Study-wide findings and limitations: The ex vivo response was dominated by HLA-C-restricted CMV-specific TCR beta clonotypes, and the single most frequent clonotype in two of eight donors was supplied by these HLA-C-restricted clonotypes. Carriers of CMV infection plus the relevant HLA type were discriminated by the cumulative frequency of public TCR beta family members in the study cohort and in an independent approximately 400-donor cohort.

Source material: PBMCs. The V gene is TRBV14 and the J gene is TRBJ1-6; the D gene identity is not certain. The receptor's source is a human donor in good health (CMV status not recorded). Some clones in this sample may be carry-over from other donors' samples. The DNA sequence reads TGTGCCAGCAGCCAAGAAGGTCGCGGCCGCTACTTT. Its translation reads: CASSQEGRGRYF.